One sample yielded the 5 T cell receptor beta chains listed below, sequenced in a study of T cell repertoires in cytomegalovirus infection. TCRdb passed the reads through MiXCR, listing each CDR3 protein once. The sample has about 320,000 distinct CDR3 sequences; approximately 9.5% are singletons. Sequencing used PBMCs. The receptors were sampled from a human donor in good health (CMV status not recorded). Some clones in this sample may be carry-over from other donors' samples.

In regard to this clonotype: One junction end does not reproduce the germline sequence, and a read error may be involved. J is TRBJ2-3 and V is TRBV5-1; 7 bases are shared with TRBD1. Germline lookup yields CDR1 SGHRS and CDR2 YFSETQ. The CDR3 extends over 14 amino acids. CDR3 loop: CASQRQGGTDTQYF. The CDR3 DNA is TGCGCCAGCCAGAGACAGGGTGGCACGGATACGCAGTATTTT.

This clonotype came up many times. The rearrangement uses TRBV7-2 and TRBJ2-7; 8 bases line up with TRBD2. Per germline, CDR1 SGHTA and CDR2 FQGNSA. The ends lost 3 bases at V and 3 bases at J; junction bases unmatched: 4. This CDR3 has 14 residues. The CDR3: CASSFGREDYEQYF. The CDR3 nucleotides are TGTGCCAGCAGCTTCGGGCGGGAGGACTACGAGCAGTACTTC.

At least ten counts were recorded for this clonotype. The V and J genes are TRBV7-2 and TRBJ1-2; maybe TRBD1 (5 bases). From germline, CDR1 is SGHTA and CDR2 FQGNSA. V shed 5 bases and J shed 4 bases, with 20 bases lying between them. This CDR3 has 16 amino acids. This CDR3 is CASSLAPGRISYGYTF. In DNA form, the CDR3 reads TGTGCCAGCAGCCTGGCCCCGGGACGGATTTCCTATGGCTACACCTTC.

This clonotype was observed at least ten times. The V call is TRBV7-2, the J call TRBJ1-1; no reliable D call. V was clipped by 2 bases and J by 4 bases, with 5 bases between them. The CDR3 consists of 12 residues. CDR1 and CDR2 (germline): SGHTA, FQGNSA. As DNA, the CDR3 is TGTGCCAGCAGCTTATTTACCACTGAAGCTTTCTTT. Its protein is CASSLFTTEAFF.

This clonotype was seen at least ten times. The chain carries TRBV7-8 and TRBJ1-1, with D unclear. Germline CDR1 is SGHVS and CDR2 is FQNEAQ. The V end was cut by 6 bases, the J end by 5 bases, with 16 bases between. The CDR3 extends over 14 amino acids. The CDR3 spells CASRVDVSGTEAFF. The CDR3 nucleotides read TGTGCCAGCAGAGTGGACGTGTCGGGTACTGAAGCTTTCTTT. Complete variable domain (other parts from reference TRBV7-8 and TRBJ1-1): GAGVSQSPRYKVAKRGQDVALRCDPISGHVSLFWYQQALGQGPEFLTYFQNEAQLDKSGLPSDRFFAERPEGSVSTLKIQRTQQEDSAVYLCASRVDVSGTEAFFGQGTRLTVV.